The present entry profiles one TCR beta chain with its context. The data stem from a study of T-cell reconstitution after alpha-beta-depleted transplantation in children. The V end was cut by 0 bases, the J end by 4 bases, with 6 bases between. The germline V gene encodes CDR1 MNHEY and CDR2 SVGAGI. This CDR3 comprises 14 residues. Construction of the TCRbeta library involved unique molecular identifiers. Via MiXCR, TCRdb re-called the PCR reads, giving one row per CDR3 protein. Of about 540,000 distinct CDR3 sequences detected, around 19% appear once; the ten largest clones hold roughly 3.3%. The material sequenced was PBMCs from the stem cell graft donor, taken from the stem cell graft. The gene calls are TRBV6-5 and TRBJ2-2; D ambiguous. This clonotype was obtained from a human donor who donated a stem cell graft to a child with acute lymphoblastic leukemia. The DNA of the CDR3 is TGTGCCAGCAGTTACTCCGAAGGCACCGGGGAGCTGTTTTTT. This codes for CASSYSEGTGELFF.